The next 9 T cell receptor beta chains were all read from a single sample in a study of neurological immune-mediated disorders. TCRdb recomputed calls from the 5' RACE reads with MiXCR, one row per CDR3 protein. This sample has tens of thousands of distinct CDR3 sequences, with about 12% found just once. The sample taken for sequencing was PBMCs. The receptors derive from a female donor in good health.

This sequence joins TRBV9 and TRBJ2-1, with D unresolved. The CDR3 totals 16 residues. Germline CDR1 SGDLS, CDR2 YYNGEE. Trimming stripped 0 bases from V and 8 bases from J, with 18 bases between. Here the CDR3 reads CASSVVAKVAYYEQFF. In nucleotides, the CDR3 is TGTGCCAGCAGCGTAGTCGCGAAGGTGGCGTACTATGAGCAGTTCTTC.

Ten or more counts support this clonotype. The chain combines TRBV20-1 with TRBJ1-2; the D gene is possibly TRBD1 (6 bases). The CDR3 runs to 14 residues. The germline V and J ends were trimmed by 0 bases and 7 bases, with 15 bases remaining between them. Germline loops: CDR1 DFQATT, CDR2 SNEGSKA (reference sequence). As DNA, the CDR3 is TGCAGTGCTAGAGAGGGGGGCGCAGCAGGTGGCTACACCTTC. As protein: CSAREGGAAGGYTF.

This clonotype was found many times. This chain uses TRBV5-1 with TRBJ1-4, with a tentative D call TRBD1 (6 bases). V was trimmed by 3 bases and J by 3 bases, leaving 12 bases between them. Per the germline V gene, CDR1 is SGHRS and CDR2 is YFSETQ. This CDR3 is built from 15 residues. CDR3 protein: CASSSKGEPNEKLFF. CDR3 DNA: TGCGCCAGCAGCTCAAAGGGGGAACCTAATGAAAAACTGTTTTTT.

This clonotype was picked up many times. The chain uses TRBV12-3 or TRBV12-4 and TRBJ2-7; weak D call: TRBD2 (7 bases). Trimming stripped 7 bases from V and 0 bases from J, with 10 bases between. The length of the CDR3 is 13 residues. CDR3 residues: CASKGGSSYEQYF. The CDR3 nucleotides are TGTGCCAGCAAGGGGGGGAGCTCCTACGAGCAGTACTTC.

By frequency in the sample, this clonotype is medium-sized. The J gene is TRBJ1-2, the V gene TRBV20-1, with 7 bases that match TRBD1. The CDR3 consists of 14 residues. Germline lookup yields CDR1 DFQATT and CDR2 SNEGSKA (reference sequence). V shed 6 bases, J shed 1 base, and the junction held 8 bases outside the gene matches. The CDR3 region is CSATGQSINYGYTF. The DNA for the CDR3 is TGCAGTGCGACGGGACAGAGTATTAACTATGGCTACACCTTC.

This clonotype was recorded many times. The chain has TRBV20-1 and TRBJ1-1; D is undetermined. CDR3 length equals 13 residues. Per the germline V gene, CDR1 is DFQATT and CDR2 is SNEGSKA (reference sequence). Trimming removed 0 bases at V and 4 bases at J, with 9 bases between. The CDR3 here is CSARDLTFTEAFF. CDR3 coding DNA: TGCAGTGCTAGAGATTTAACCTTCACTGAAGCTTTCTTT.

In this sample, this clonotype turned up many times. The rearrangement links TRBV29-1 to TRBJ1-2, with 10 bases matching TRBD1. J gave up 4 bases and V 7 bases, and 6 bases lay outside the gene matches. This CDR3 is 13 amino acids long. Germline V gene data show CDR1 as SQVTM and CDR2 as ANQGSEA. This CDR3 is CSAQGQGPYGYTF. CDR3 DNA: TGCAGCGCCCAGGGACAGGGGCCCTATGGCTACACCTTC.

This clonotype was detected ten times or more. The V gene is TRBV5-1, the J gene TRBJ2-7; 8 bases are a match to TRBD1. CDR1 is SGHRS, CDR2 YFSETQ, per germline. CDR3 size: 15 residues. Trimming removed 1 base from V and 5 bases from J; junction bases left unmatched: 8. CDR3: CASSLFSGGSDEQYF. CDR3 nucleotide sequence: TGCGCCAGCAGCTTGTTTTCAGGGGGCAGCGACGAGCAGTACTTC. The full variable domain, rest sourced from reference TRBV5-1 and TRBJ2-7, is KAGVTQTPRYLIKTRGQQVTLSCSPISGHRSVSWYQQTPGQGLQFLFEYFSETQRNKGNFPGRFSGRQFSNSRSEMNVSTLELGDSALYLCASSLFSGGSDEQYFGPGTRLTVT.

V is TRBV4-2 and J is TRBJ2-3; 10 bases are shared with TRBD2. Germline lookup yields CDR1 LGHNA and CDR2 YNFKEQ. CDR3 length: 17 amino acids. V lost 4 bases to trimming and J lost 0 bases; unmatched junction nucleotides: 7. The CDR3 nucleotides are TGTGCCAGCAGCCGCAGCGGGGGGGCCCCTAGCACAGATACGCAGTATTTT. It is translated as CASSRSGGAPSTDTQYF.